The 10 T cell receptor beta chains given below trace back to one sample, sequenced in a study of early T cells in non-severe SARS-CoV-2 infection. Each CDR3 protein gets one entry after TCRdb re-called the 5' RACE reads with MiXCR. The sample holds approximately 90,000 distinct CDR3 sequences, approximately 11% seen once. Specimen: whole blood, collected at baseline. The receptors here all came from an adult who was a healthcare worker with PCR-confirmed SARS-CoV-2 infection or an uninfected control (not recorded which).

Many counts were recorded for this clonotype. The chain combines TRBV11-2 with TRBJ2-6; no definite D call. The CDR3 contains 16 residues. Germline CDR1 is SGHAT and CDR2 is FQNNGV. Trimming left V 0 bases short and J 4 bases short, with 10 bases between. In DNA, the CDR3 is TGTGCCAGCAGCTTAGATGTGTGGGTAGGGGCCAACGTCCTGACTTTC. As protein: CASSLDVWVGANVLTF.

This clonotype has only a few counts. V gene TRBV7-3 combines with J gene TRBJ2-2; no firm D call. Trimming shortened V by 1 base and J by 2 bases, and 5 bases separated the two germline ends. The germline V gene encodes CDR1 SGHTA and CDR2 FQGTGA. The CDR3 contains 14 residues. In DNA, the CDR3 is TGTGCCAGCAGCTTAATTAGTAACACCGGGGAGCTGTTTTTT. Protein: CASSLISNTGELFF.

This clonotype was recorded many times. The rearrangement uses TRBV14 and TRBJ2-1; no clear D gene. CDR1 and CDR2 from the germline V gene are SGHDN and FVKESK. The length of the CDR3 is 17 residues. V was pared by 5 bases and J by 4 bases, with 21 bases between. CDR3 protein: CASSSLLGSLGYNEQFF. The CDR3 DNA reads as TGTGCCAGCAGCTCGCTTCTTGGCAGTCTGGGTTACAATGAGCAGTTCTTC.

The CDR3 loop is CASSPGDRGREKLFF. In nucleotides, the CDR3 is TGTGCCAGCAGCCCAGGGGACAGGGGGCGCGAAAAACTGTTTTTT. The chain has TRBV11-2 and TRBJ1-4; 12 nucleotides agree with TRBD1. CDR1 SGHAT and CDR2 FQNNGV come from the germline V gene. The CDR3 is 15 amino acids. V was pared by 5 bases and J by 8 bases, with 6 bases of the junction left unmatched. Together with reference TRBV11-2 and TRBJ1-4, the CDR3 gives the full variable domain: EAGVAQSPRYKIIEKRQSVAFWCNPISGHATLYWYQQILGQGPKLLIQFQNNGVVDDSQLPKDRFSAERLKGVDSTLKIQPAKLEDSAVYLCASSPGDRGREKLFFGSGTQLSVL.

This clonotype was seen more than once but under ten times. This rearrangement joins TRBV7-2 to TRBJ2-5, with a possible D match to TRBD1 (6 bases). Trimming cost V 5 bases and J 3 bases, with 10 bases left between them. This CDR3 is built from 13 residues. Germline CDR1 reads SGHTA; CDR2 reads FQGNSA. CDR3 coding DNA: TGTGCCAGCAGCGGGACACCAAAAGAGACCCAGTACTTC. As protein: CASSGTPKETQYF.

This clonotype has a handful of counts. In nucleotides, the CDR3 is TGTGCCAGCAGCTTGCGGGGATTGTCCTATAATTCACCCCTCCACTTT. Translating gives CASSLRGLSYNSPLHF. V is TRBV7-2 and J is TRBJ1-6; D is undetermined. The CDR3 spans 16 residues. Germline CDR1 SGHTA, CDR2 FQGNSA. Trimming removed 3 bases from V and 1 base from J, with 10 bases in between.

V and J are TRBV5-4 and TRBJ2-1; either TRBD1 or TRBD2 may fit D (5 bases each). V was trimmed by 3 bases and J by 7 bases, leaving 17 bases between them. This CDR3 comprises 15 residues. CDR1 is SGHNT, CDR2 YYREEE, per germline (reference sequence). The CDR3: CASSSRDGRENEQFF. The CDR3 DNA reads TGTGCCAGCAGCTCCCGGGACGGCAGGGAGAATGAGCAGTTCTTC.

The chain links TRBV20-1 to TRBJ2-1, with D possibly matching TRBD1 (5 bases). CDR1 is DFQATT and CDR2 is SNEGSKA in the germline V gene (reference sequence). The CDR3 runs to 12 residues. The germline V and J ends were trimmed by 6 bases and 10 bases, with 16 bases remaining between them. CDR3 DNA: TGCAGTGCCCGACGTGGGGCCCGGGAGCAGTTCTTC. This sequence encodes CSARRGAREQFF.

This clonotype was detected only a few times. The chain is built from TRBV18 and TRBJ1-1; the D gene is possibly TRBD1 (6 bases). Germline CDR1 reads KGHSH; CDR2 reads LQKENI. The CDR3 runs to 13 residues. V was shortened by 6 bases and J by 3 bases, with 11 bases between the two germline ends. In nucleotides, the CDR3 is TGTGCCAGCTCGGGGGCTTACTACACTGAAGCTTTCTTT. It translates to CASSGAYYTEAFF.

Only a few counts were recorded for this clonotype. V and J are TRBV6-5 and TRBJ1-6, with D perhaps matching TRBD1 (5 bases). Germline V gives CDR1 MNHEY, CDR2 SVGAGI. This CDR3 spans 15 amino acids. Trimming left V 5 bases short and J 2 bases short, with 10 bases between. The CDR3: CASSGGETYNSPLHF. CDR3 DNA sequence: TGTGCCAGCAGTGGAGGGGAAACCTATAATTCACCCCTCCACTTT.